This TCR beta chain was captured by sequencing in a study of blood T cell repertoires in COVID-19. Study-wide background: COVID-19 samples, acute and convalescent, were from the United States, Italy and Spain. Sources were T cells, B-cell-depleted T cells, or PBMCs; the material itself was cDNA or gDNA.

In the authors' workflow: The assay estimated nucleated cells by amplifying reference gene primers. Generated by immunoSEQ multiplex PCR, the TCRdb table keeps only in-frame clones and is missing some. D and trimming were read from the DNA, whereas the V and J calls and clone size are those reported in that table. The table records about 370,000 clones, around 92% of them present only once. Germline CDR1 and CDR2: LNHNV and YYDKDF (reference sequence). V lost 0 bases and J 8 bases, leaving 5 bases between the germline ends. CDR3 length equals 12 residues. Patients in Seattle were enrolled during active infection, then followed longitudinally.

The sequence derives from a woman in her thirties with COVID-19, enrolled during active disease. Sequencing input: peripheral blood. This chain connects TRBV15 to TRBJ2-1; D is uncertain. CDR3 residues: CATSREGDEQFF. CDR3 coding DNA: TGTGCCACCAGCAGAGAGGGCGATGAGCAGTTCTTC.